This is a list of T cell receptor beta chains from one sample in a study of blood T cell repertoires in COVID-19. TCRdb's copy holds only in-frame clones and misses some; the assay was immunoSEQ multiplex PCR. The sample includes some 40,000 clones, approximately 88% of them seen just once. Input material: peripheral blood. The receptor set was obtained from a human donor in a cohort sampled during active COVID-19. Both conserved end residues are part of each CDR3. The order of the fields is D gene, clone size, V gene, J gene, CDR3 DNA, CDR3 protein. The D gene is left open where the match is weak. Only some rows state a clone size, as once, few, many or a class for expanded clones.

-,-,TRBV2,TRBJ1-4,TGTGCCAGCAGTGAAGACAGGACAACTAATGAAAAACTGTTTTTT,CASSEDRTTNEKLFF
-,few,TRBV19,TRBJ1-5,TGTGCCAGTAGGCCCTTGGGAGGCAATCAGCCCCAGCATTTT,CASRPLGGNQPQHF
TRBD1,-,TRBV7-9,TRBJ1-1,TGTGCCAGCAGCTATAGAACAGGGGGGAACACTGAAGCTTTCTTT,CASSYRTGGNTEAFF
TRBD1,once,TRBV6-5,TRBJ1-3,TGTGCCAGCAGGTGGACAGGGACCGACACCATATATTTT,CASRWTGTDTIYF
TRBD1,-,TRBV6-5,TRBJ1-2,TGTGCCAGCACCAACGAAGGGGGCACGAAAGGCTACACCTTC,CASTNEGGTKGYTF
TRBD2,-,TRBV6-2/TRBV6-3,TRBJ2-1,TGTGCCAGCAGCAAAACCCATAGCGGGGGGGCGTTCAATGAGCAGTTCTTC,CASSKTHSGGAFNEQFF
-,-,TRBV28,TRBJ1-2,TGTGCCAGTCGAAAGGGACTTTCGAGCTTTGTGCTCTATGGCTACACCTTC,CASRKGLSSFVLYGYTF
TRBD1,-,TRBV30,TRBJ2-7,TGTGCCTGGACCAGGGGGCAGGGCTACGAGCAGTACTTC,CAWTRGQGYEQYF
TRBD2,-,TRBV9,TRBJ2-7,TGTGCCAGCAGCGTCAGTAGCGGGAGCTACGTCGAGCAGTACTTC,CASSVSSGSYVEQYF
-,-,TRBV7-9,TRBJ2-1,TGTGCCAGCAGCTCTAGCGTGAAGCAGTTCTTC,CASSSSVKQFF
TRBD1,-,TRBV4-2,TRBJ1-4,TGTGCCAGCAGCCTAGGGACAGGGCTCGAAAAACTGTTTTTT,CASSLGTGLEKLFF
-,-,TRBV6-5,TRBJ2-7,TGTGCCAGCAGAAAGACTACGGGGGAGCAGTACTTC,CASRKTTGEQYF
-,-,TRBV4-1,TRBJ2-7,TGCGCCAGCAGCCACTCGGGACAAGGCTACGAGCAGTACTTC,CASSHSGQGYEQYF
TRBD1,few,TRBV5-1,TRBJ2-1,TGCGCCAGCAGCTCTGGACAGGGGAGCGAGAATGAGCAGTTCTTC,CASSSGQGSENEQFF
-,-,TRBV4-1,TRBJ2-3,TGCGCCAGCAGCCAAGAAGGGAGGACAGATACGCAGTATTTT,CASSQEGRTDTQYF
-,few,TRBV7-9,TRBJ1-2,TGTGCCAGCAGCTTAGCTCAAGGTGCAGGGGTCCATGGCTACACCTTC,CASSLAQGAGVHGYTF
TRBD2,-,TRBV6-2/TRBV6-3,TRBJ2-7,TGTGCCAGCAGTTACTCGTCCGGACTAGCGGGGGCCTACGAGCAGTACTTC,CASSYSSGLAGAYEQYF
-,-,TRBV3-1/TRBV3-2,TRBJ1-2,TGTGCCAGCAGCCAAGCCAGGGTGGGCTATGGCTACACCTTC,CASSQARVGYGYTF
TRBD1,-,TRBV2,TRBJ1-5,TGTGCCAGCAGTAATCCCCCAGGGGGCGCCCAGCCCCAGCATTTT,CASSNPPGGAQPQHF
-,-,TRBV11-2,TRBJ2-7,TGTGCCAGCAGCTTAGGGGGGGTTTACGAGCAGTACTTC,CASSLGGVYEQYF
-,-,TRBV4-1,TRBJ2-3,TGCGCCAGCAGCCAAGATCGTGGAGCGGAGAGCACAGATACGCAGTATTTT,CASSQDRGAESTDTQYF
-,-,TRBV21-1,TRBJ1-5,TGTGCCAGCAGCAAAGCGCTTGTCCGGGACAGGGTTACGCAGCCCCAGCATTTT,CASSKALVRDRVTQPQHF
TRBD1,-,TRBV7-2,TRBJ1-6,TGTGCCAGCAGCACGGGCAGGGGGCGAAGAAATTCACCCCTCCACTTT,CASSTGRGRRNSPLHF
-,-,TRBV28,TRBJ2-7,TGTGCCAGCAGTCCTCCCTCCCGGGAGCAGTACTTC,CASSPPSREQYF
-,-,TRBV27,TRBJ1-5,TGTGCCAGCAGCTATTCCTCTAACAATCAGCCCCAGCATTTT,CASSYSSNNQPQHF
-,-,TRBV5-4,TRBJ2-7,TGTGCCAGCAGCCTCACCGGGTCCTACGAGCAGTACTTC,CASSLTGSYEQYF
TRBD2,few,TRBV10-3,TRBJ2-7,TGTGCCATCAGGTCGGGGGGGGTTACCTACGAGCAGTACTTC,CAIRSGGVTYEQYF
-,-,TRBV5-4,TRBJ2-5,TGTGCCAGCAGCTCCGGGGGGCTAACGAACCAAGAGACCCAGTACTTC,CASSSGGLTNQETQYF
-,-,TRBV27,TRBJ1-6,TGTGCCAGCAGTTTGGTAGGGGCCAATTCACCCCTCCACTTT,CASSLVGANSPLHF
-,-,TRBV18,TRBJ1-5,TGTGCCAGCTCACCGGACAGTGGCAATCAGCCCCAGCATTTT,CASSPDSGNQPQHF
-,-,TRBV27,TRBJ2-7,TGTGCCAGCAGTCCCAGAGGGTTACCCTCCTACGAGCAGTACTTC,CASSPRGLPSYEQYF
-,-,TRBV5-1,TRBJ1-2,TGCGCCAGCAGCTTGTCCCCCGCTAACTATGGCTACACCTTC,CASSLSPANYGYTF
-,-,TRBV7-8,TRBJ2-3,TGTGCCAGCAGCTTAGGGGAGAAGCTCACTACGCAGTATTTT,CASSLGEKLTTQYF
TRBD2,once,TRBV6-5,TRBJ2-7,TGTGCCAGCAGTTTAGCAGGGGCCGGGGGGGGATACGAGCAGTACTTC,CASSLAGAGGGYEQYF
-,-,TRBV7-2,TRBJ2-3,TGTGCCAGCAGCCTGGGGACTCATCCCACAGATACGCAGTATTTT,CASSLGTHPTDTQYF
-,-,TRBV3-1/TRBV3-2,TRBJ1-3,TGTGCCAGCAGCTCTAGACAGCACTCTGGAAACACCATATATTTT,CASSSRQHSGNTIYF
-,-,TRBV7-2,TRBJ2-7,TGTGCCAGCAGCCCCGGGCGGGCCCACTCCTACGAGCAGTACTTC,CASSPGRAHSYEQYF
TRBD2,-,TRBV28,TRBJ2-7,TGTGCCAGCAGTTTATTAGGAGCGGGAGGGCTCTACGAGCAGTACTTC,CASSLLGAGGLYEQYF
-,-,TRBV6-6,TRBJ2-3,TGTGCCAGCGTTCGCGGAGGCACAGATACGCAGTATTTT,CASVRGGTDTQYF
-,-,TRBV11-1,TRBJ1-6,TGTGCCAGCAGCTTAGAGGCAGGGAACTCACCCCTCCACTTT,CASSLEAGNSPLHF
TRBD2,-,TRBV7-8,TRBJ2-3,TGTGCCAGCAGCATTCGACTAGCGGGGAGCACAGATACGCAGTATTTT,CASSIRLAGSTDTQYF
TRBD1,-,TRBV30,TRBJ2-7,TGTGCCTGGACCCCTATCACAGGGGGCGGCTACGAGCAGTACTTC,CAWTPITGGGYEQYF
-,once,TRBV6-2/TRBV6-3,TRBJ1-5,TGTGCCAGCAGCTCCGACAATAGCAATCAGCCCCAGCATTTT,CASSSDNSNQPQHF
TRBD1,-,TRBV5-5,TRBJ1-2,TGTGCCAGTGCCTGGCAGGGGGCCACCGCCCACTATGGCTACACCTTC,CASAWQGATAHYGYTF
TRBD1,few,TRBV3-1/TRBV3-2,TRBJ1-2,TGTGCCAGCAGCCTGGGACAGAATGGCTACACCTTC,CASSLGQNGYTF
-,few,TRBV29-1,TRBJ1-2,TGCAGCGTTGAGCGGTCGGTCTATGGCTACACCTTC,CSVERSVYGYTF
-,-,TRBV5-1,TRBJ2-2,TGCGCCAGCAGCTTGACGGGGGTGGACACCGGGGAGCTGTTTTTT,CASSLTGVDTGELFF
-,-,TRBV6-1,TRBJ1-4,TGTGCCAGCAGTGAACGGAGAATAGCAACTAATGAAAAACTGTTTTTT,CASSERRIATNEKLFF
TRBD1,-,TRBV28,TRBJ1-2,TGTGCCAGCGAAAGACAGGGAGGTTTGTTTGGCTATGGCTACACCTTC,CASERQGGLFGYGYTF
-,-,TRBV25-1,TRBJ2-3,TGTGCCAGCAGTGATGGTGGGGCGACTGTTACAGATACGCAGTATTTT,CASSDGGATVTDTQYF
TRBD2,-,TRBV14,TRBJ2-3,TGTGCCAGCAGCCCCAGCGGGGCTAGCACAGATACGCAGTATTTT,CASSPSGASTDTQYF
-,-,TRBV5-6,TRBJ2-3,TGTGCCAGCAGCTTGGGGGCCTTTGGGCAGTATTTT,CASSLGAFGQYF
TRBD1,-,TRBV12-3/TRBV12-4,TRBJ2-3,TGTGCCAGCAACAGGGGGCCAGATACGCAGTATTTT,CASNRGPDTQYF